These T cell receptor beta chains were read from a single sample in a study of CD8 T cells in ankylosing spondylitis. TCRdb reanalysed the 5' RACE reads using MiXCR and keeps one entry per CDR3 protein. This table holds some 200,000 distinct CDR3 sequences, 9.5% to 15% found once. Sequencing used blood, either unsorted or a sorted T cell fraction (not recorded which). Receptor source: a male donor with ankylosing spondylitis or in good health (not recorded which). The CDR3 runs from the conserved cysteine through the conserved F or W. Each record gives: J gene, clone size, V gene, D gene, CDR3 protein, CDR3 DNA. D genes are given only for firm matches. Rows give clone size only sometimes, using once, few, many, or a class for an expanded clone.

J gene: TRBJ2-1; clone size: few; V gene: TRBV7-9; D gene: -; CDR3 protein: CASSHTQGWDNEQFF; CDR3 DNA: TGTGCCAGCAGCCACACGCAGGGGTGGGACAATGAGCAGTTCTTC
J gene: TRBJ1-2; clone size: -; V gene: TRBV4-1; D gene: TRBD1; CDR3 protein: CASSQGTGGNYGYTF; CDR3 DNA: TGCGCCAGCAGCCAAGGGACAGGGGGCAACTATGGCTACACCTTC
J gene: TRBJ2-4; clone size: -; V gene: TRBV12-3/TRBV12-4; D gene: -; CDR3 protein: CASSSSRDVFSRVNIQYF; CDR3 DNA: TGTGCCAGCAGCTCGTCCCGGGACGTGTTTTCGAGGGTAAACATTCAGTACTTC
J gene: TRBJ2-7; clone size: -; V gene: TRBV4-1; D gene: TRBD2; CDR3 protein: CASSQDEPSGSKQYF; CDR3 DNA: TGCGCCAGCAGCCAAGACGAGCCTAGCGGGAGTAAGCAGTACTTC
J gene: TRBJ1-4; clone size: few; V gene: TRBV6-5; D gene: TRBD1; CDR3 protein: CASSYWTGQTLPNEKLFF; CDR3 DNA: TGTGCCAGCAGTTATTGGACAGGGCAGACCCTTCCTAATGAAAAACTGTTTTTT
J gene: TRBJ1-3; clone size: -; V gene: TRBV27; D gene: -; CDR3 protein: CASSPLEAVSGNTIYF; CDR3 DNA: TGTGCCAGCAGTCCCCTAGAGGCAGTCTCCGGAAACACCATATATTTT
J gene: TRBJ2-7; clone size: few; V gene: TRBV30; D gene: TRBD1; CDR3 protein: CAGTGDSYEQYF; CDR3 DNA: TGTGCCGGGACAGGTGATTCCTACGAGCAGTACTTC
J gene: TRBJ1-2; clone size: many; V gene: TRBV9; D gene: TRBD1; CDR3 protein: CASSVAGQGDGYTF; CDR3 DNA: TGTGCCAGCAGCGTAGCTGGACAGGGCGATGGCTACACCTTC
J gene: TRBJ2-1; clone size: few; V gene: TRBV5-1; D gene: TRBD2; CDR3 protein: CASSLVPSGVSYNEQFF; CDR3 DNA: TGCGCCAGCAGCTTGGTGCCTAGCGGGGTCTCCTACAATGAGCAGTTCTTC
J gene: TRBJ2-3; clone size: many; V gene: TRBV12-3/TRBV12-4; D gene: TRBD2; CDR3 protein: CASSWTSGGTDTQYF; CDR3 DNA: TGTGCCAGCAGTTGGACTAGCGGGGGCACAGATACGCAGTATTTT
J gene: TRBJ2-2; clone size: few; V gene: TRBV14; D gene: -; CDR3 protein: CASSHSSTGPNTGELFF; CDR3 DNA: TGTGCCAGCAGCCATTCATCGACAGGACCGAACACCGGGGAGCTGTTTTTT
J gene: TRBJ2-1; clone size: -; V gene: TRBV12-3/TRBV12-4; D gene: -; CDR3 protein: CATSSGSSYNEQFF; CDR3 DNA: TGTGCCACAAGTAGCGGAAGCTCCTACAATGAGCAGTTCTTC
J gene: TRBJ1-2; clone size: -; V gene: TRBV29-1; D gene: -; CDR3 protein: CSVGGINYGYTF; CDR3 DNA: TGCAGCGTTGGAGGGATTAACTATGGCTACACCTTC
J gene: TRBJ2-5; clone size: few; V gene: TRBV2; D gene: TRBD1; CDR3 protein: CASREDRVETQYF; CDR3 DNA: TGTGCCAGCAGGGAGGACAGGGTAGAGACCCAGTACTTC